This T cell receptor (beta chain) was captured by sequencing in a study of response to subunit inactivated influenza vaccine (dated by TCRdb to the late 2010s). Notes on the research overall: To follow how T cells responded to a trivalent subunit inactivated influenza vaccine, the researchers relied on deep quantitative profiling of the T cell receptor repertoire.

The library was generated by RT-PCR. The sample was run on an Illumina HiSeq 2500. Clones were called with MiXCR by TCRdb after fastp trimmed the public reads at Q25, and only in-frame beta chains were retained. Duplicate CDR3 protein sequences are folded into a single record with the most common DNA and genes. The sample table contains roughly 550,000 distinct CDR3 sequences; only one count was recorded for roughly a quarter of them. Of the sample, 2.5% to 3% falls within the top ten clones. The full study reports these points: According to the authors, only a limited number of new T cells may be recruited by each seasonal influenza vaccination.

Comment on this clonotype: It has no known antigen specificity. Base qualities are not recorded, but no much larger clone differs from it by a single base.

This same sample was also part of a study on T cells expressing NK-cell markers. From the second report: TCR beta cDNA libraries were made by 5'RACE template switching that added a universal primer site and unique molecular identifiers. Three sorted T-cell subsets (CD3+CD56+NKG2C+, CD3+CD56+NKG2C- and CD3+CD56-NKG2C+) from 7 to 9 donors had their TCR beta-chain repertoires profiled. Of the eight sequenced donors, seven were found to be HCMV-seropositive and one was found to be HCMV-seronegative. In several experiments an anti-gammadeltaTCR antibody was added to restrict sorting to alphabetaTCR-expressing T cells. For roughly 6 donors, the dominant CD3+CD56+NKG2C+ clonotypes were among the top 10 CD8+ clonotypes and accounted for about 1.0-7.5% of CD8+ T cells. Those dominant clonotypes were again the most abundant among CD3+CD56-NKG2C+ cells in a handful of donors, at about 28.3-60.1%. Whether the expanded NKG2C-expressing T cell clones were specific for HCMV antigens was left unclear. The study sequenced eight donors, all healthy volunteers chosen at random: three men and five women. A commercial ELISA kit detecting HCMV-specific IgG in serum was used to determine HCMV serostatus. Ficoll density gradient centrifugation was used to isolate peripheral blood mononuclear cells from blood. CD4+ and CD8+ T cells were isolated from PBMC by magnetic immunoseparation with Miltenyi isolation kits. Synthesis of cDNA was primed from the TCR beta constant segment and was followed by two consecutive PCR amplification steps. Sequencing of the libraries produced 2 x 150 bp reads on Illumina HiSeq 2000/2500, MiSeq or NextSeq. MIGEC handled demultiplexing of the reads and grouping by UMI, while MiTCR was used to assemble and quantify clonotypes. To exclude erroneous sequences, only TCR cDNA sequences supported by at least two reads were retained. Downstream repertoire analysis used the tcR package, and clonotypes were matched across fractions by CDR3 nucleotide sequence plus V segment. VDJmatch was used to annotate antigen specificity against VDJdb, with one amino acid substitution allowed in CDR3.

Sequences were derived from CD4+ T cells sorted from PBMCs, sampled 11 to 12 days after vaccination. The source is a man between 45 and 60 years old who received an inactivated influenza vaccine. Donor details come from another sample of the same person, matched by shared clones.

The DNA sequence is as follows: TGCGCCAGCAGCTTGTTAGGGACCGAGGGGACTGAAGCTTTCTTT. Its translation reads: CASSLLGTEGTEAFF. The chain is assembled from TRBV5-1 and TRBJ1-1; TRBD1 is a weak D gene call, 5 bases matching. V is reduced by 1 base and J by 5 bases, leaving a spacing of 15 bases between them. From its cysteine to its phenylalanine, the CDR3 spans 15 amino acids. Just the 45-base CDR3 DNA is kept, in frame starting at base 1. Per the germline V gene, SGHRS is the CDR1 and YFSETQ is the CDR2.